A single sample gave rise to the 8 T cell receptor beta chains below, sequenced in a study of OX40 agonist ivuxolimab in advanced cancers. Sequenced by immunoSEQ multiplex PCR; TCRdb stores in-frame clones only, minus some. Of about 60,000 clones in the sample, more than 80% were seen once. Sequenced here: CD4+ or CD8+ T cells sorted from blood, sampled in a trial of the OX40 agonist ivuxolimab. The receptors were gathered from an adult with an advanced solid tumor such as melanoma, head and neck, liver or kidney cancer.

The genes are TRBV5-6 and TRBJ1-1; D not resolved. The CDR3 runs to 13 residues. Per germline, CDR1 SGHDT and CDR2 YYEEEE. Trimming cost V 7 bases and J 1 base, with 11 bases left between them. The CDR3: CASHRPSNTEAFF. Here the CDR3 DNA reads TGTGCCAGCCATCGACCTTCGAACACTGAAGCTTTCTTT.

V and J are TRBV11-2 and TRBJ2-2, with D hard to call. With 0 bases removed from V and 6 bases from J, the gap between germline ends came to 8 bases. From germline, CDR1 is SGHAT and CDR2 FQNNGV. The CDR3 is 14 residues long. CDR3 amino acids: CASSLEHDAGELFF. The CDR3 DNA follows: TGTGCCAGCAGCTTAGAGCACGACGCCGGGGAGCTGTTTTTT.

The V call is TRBV30, the J call TRBJ2-1; D gene ambiguous. The germline V gene encodes CDR1 GTSNPN and CDR2 SVGIG (reference sequence). V was pared by 0 bases and J by 8 bases, with 11 bases between. This CDR3 contains 13 residues. For the CDR3, the DNA is TGTGCCTGGAGTGTATCCATACGGGATGAGCAGTTCTTC. Translated, it gives CAWSVSIRDEQFF.

The gene calls are TRBV18 and TRBJ2-3; D remains unclear. Germline V gene lookup returns CDR1 KGHSH and CDR2 LQKENI. The CDR3 extends over 14 amino acids. V was pared by 0 bases and J by 3 bases, with 7 bases between. In DNA form, the CDR3 reads TGTGCCAGCTCACCACCGGTAGTAACAGATACGCAGTATTTT. Translated: CASSPPVVTDTQYF.

This rearrangement joins TRBV7-2 to TRBJ2-7; no reliable D call. The CDR3 length is 14 residues. The V end lost 7 bases, the J end lost 1 base, and 14 bases lay between the germline ends. CDR1 SGHTA and CDR2 FQGNSA come from the germline V gene. CDR3 protein: CASKSTLSSYEQYF. DNA for the CDR3: TGTGCCAGCAAGTCCACACTTTCATCCTACGAGCAGTACTTC.

V is TRBV18 and J is TRBJ2-5, with 7 bases identical to TRBD2. Germline V gives CDR1 KGHSH, CDR2 LQKENI. The CDR3 totals 18 residues. The J segment lost 1 base and the V segment lost 0 bases, leaving 11 bases of the junction unmatched. CDR3 sequence reads: CASSPPSSGGGFQETQYF. The CDR3 nucleotides read TGTGCCAGCTCACCACCGTCTAGCGGTGGGGGTTTCCAAGAGACCCAGTACTTC.

The chain links TRBV7-9 to TRBJ1-2; no reliable D call. The length of the CDR3 is 13 residues. The germline gives CDR1 SEHNR, CDR2 FQNEAQ (reference sequence). V gave up 2 bases and J gave up 4 bases, with 8 bases separating them. CDR3 nucleotide sequence: TGTGCCAGCAGCTTATTGGTGGGCTATGGCTACACCTTC. It yields the protein CASSLLVGYGYTF.

The V call is TRBV11-3, the J call TRBJ1-5; D remains unclear. Germline-derived CDR1 and CDR2 are SGHNT and YENEEA. The CDR3 spans 14 residues. V was pared by 5 bases and J by 6 bases, with 14 bases between. The CDR3 DNA follows: TGTGCCAGCAGCCCCCCCGGGGAGGTTCAGCCCCAGCATTTT. Encoded protein: CASSPPGEVQPQHF. Full variable domain (outside the CDR3, taken from reference TRBV11-3 and TRBJ1-5): EAGVVQSPRYKIIEKKQPVAFWCNPISGHNTLYWYLQNLGQGPELLIRYENEEAVDDSQLPKDRFSAERLKGVDSTLKIQPAELGDSAVYLCASSPPGEVQPQHFGDGTRLSIL.